The entry below gives a single TCR beta chain sequence along with its context. The sample comes from a study of PD-1 blockade in classical Hodgkin lymphoma. The germline gives CDR1 LNHDA, CDR2 SQIVND (reference sequence). The CDR3 runs to 15 residues. V dropped 4 bases and J dropped 5; count of bases not matched to a gene: 6. TCRdb's table, derived via immunoSEQ multiplex PCR, lists solely in-frame clones and lacks some. Altogether nearly 5,500 clones are present, about 86% being singletons, with the ten largest covering 20% to 25%. Regarding time point: newly diagnosed, previously untreated cHL patient sample. The study isolated CD8+ T cells from thawed PBMCs by magnetic negative selection.

The chain is built from TRBV19 and TRBJ2-3, with 10 bases lining up with TRBD2. Sequenced material: CD8+ T cells from blood. The source of this sequence is a human donor with classical Hodgkin lymphoma. The CDR3 region has the DNA TGTGCCAGTAGTACCCTAGCGGGAGATGTAGATACGCAGTATTTT. Protein product: CASSTLAGDVDTQYF.